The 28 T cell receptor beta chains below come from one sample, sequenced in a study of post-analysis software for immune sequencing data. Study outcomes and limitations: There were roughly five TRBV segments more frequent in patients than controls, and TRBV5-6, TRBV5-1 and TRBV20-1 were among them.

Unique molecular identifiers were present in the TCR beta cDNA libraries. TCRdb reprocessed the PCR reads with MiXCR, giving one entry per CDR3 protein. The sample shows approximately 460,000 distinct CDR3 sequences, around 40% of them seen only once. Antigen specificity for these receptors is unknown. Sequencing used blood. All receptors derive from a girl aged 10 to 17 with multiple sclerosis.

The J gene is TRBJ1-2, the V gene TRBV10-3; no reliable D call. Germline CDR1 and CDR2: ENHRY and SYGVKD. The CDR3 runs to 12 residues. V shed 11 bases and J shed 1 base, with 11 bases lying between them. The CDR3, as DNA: TGTGCCGTGACGGATGATAACTATGGCTACACCTTC. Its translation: CAVTDDNYGYTF.

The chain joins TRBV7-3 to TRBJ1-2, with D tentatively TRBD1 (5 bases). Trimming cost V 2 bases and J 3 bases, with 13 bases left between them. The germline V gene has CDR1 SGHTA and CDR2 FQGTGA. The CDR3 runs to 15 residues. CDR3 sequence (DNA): TGTGCCAGCAGCTTAGGAGGGGCCCAAGACTATGGCTACACCTTC. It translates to CASSLGGAQDYGYTF.

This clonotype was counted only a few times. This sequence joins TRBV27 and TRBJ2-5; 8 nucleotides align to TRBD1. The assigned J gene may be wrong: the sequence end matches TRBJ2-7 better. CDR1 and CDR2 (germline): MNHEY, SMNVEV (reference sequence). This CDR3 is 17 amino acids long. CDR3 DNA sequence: TGTGCCAGCAGTCTTCTTAACGGACAGGGAATAACCTACGAGCAGTACTTC. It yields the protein CASSLLNGQGITYEQYF.

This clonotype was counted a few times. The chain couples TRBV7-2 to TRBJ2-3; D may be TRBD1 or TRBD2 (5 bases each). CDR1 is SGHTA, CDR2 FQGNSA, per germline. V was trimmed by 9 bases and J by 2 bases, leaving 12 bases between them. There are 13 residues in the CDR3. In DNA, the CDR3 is TGTGCCAGAAGGGACGGCTCCACAGATACGCAGTATTTT. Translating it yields CARRDGSTDTQYF.

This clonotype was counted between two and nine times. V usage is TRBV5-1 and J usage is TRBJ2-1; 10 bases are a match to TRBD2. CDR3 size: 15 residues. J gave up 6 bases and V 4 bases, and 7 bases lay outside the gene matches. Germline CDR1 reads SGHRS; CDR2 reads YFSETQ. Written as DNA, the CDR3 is TGCGCCAGCAGCCCTGAGCGGGAGGGCGGCAATGAGCAGTTCTTC. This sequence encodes CASSPEREGGNEQFF.

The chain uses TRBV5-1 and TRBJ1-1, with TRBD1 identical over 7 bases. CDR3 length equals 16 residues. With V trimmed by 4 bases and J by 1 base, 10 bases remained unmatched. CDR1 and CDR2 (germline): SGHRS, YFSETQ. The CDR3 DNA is TGCGCCAGCAGCCCAGAGGTAGGACAGGCGAACACTGAAGCTTTCTTT. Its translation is CASSPEVGQANTEAFF.

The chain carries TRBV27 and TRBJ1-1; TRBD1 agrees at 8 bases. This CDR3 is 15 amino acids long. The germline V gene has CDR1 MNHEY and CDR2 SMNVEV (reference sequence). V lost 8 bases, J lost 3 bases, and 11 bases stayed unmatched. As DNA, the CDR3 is TGTGCCAGCCCTAGGACAGGGACGCCCTACACTGAAGCTTTCTTT. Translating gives CASPRTGTPYTEAFF.

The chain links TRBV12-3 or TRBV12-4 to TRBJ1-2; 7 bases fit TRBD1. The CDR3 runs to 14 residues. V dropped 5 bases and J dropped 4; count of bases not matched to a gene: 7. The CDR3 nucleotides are TGTGCCAGCAGTGCTAGGGGGCCTCTCTATGGCTACACCTTC. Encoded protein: CASSARGPLYGYTF.

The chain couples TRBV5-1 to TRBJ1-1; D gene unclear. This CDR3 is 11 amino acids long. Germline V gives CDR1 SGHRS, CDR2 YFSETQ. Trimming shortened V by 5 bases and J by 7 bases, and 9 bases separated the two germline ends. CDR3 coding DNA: TGCGCCAGCAGGGGTCGAGATGAAGCTTTCTTT. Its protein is CASRGRDEAFF.

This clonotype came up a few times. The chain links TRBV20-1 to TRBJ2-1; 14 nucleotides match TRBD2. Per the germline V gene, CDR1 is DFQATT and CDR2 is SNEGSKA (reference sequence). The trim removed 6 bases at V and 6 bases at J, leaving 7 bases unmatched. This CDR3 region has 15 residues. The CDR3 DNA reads TGCAGTGCGAGCGCCGGGACTAGCGGGAGCAATGAGCAGTTCTTC. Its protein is CSASAGTSGSNEQFF.

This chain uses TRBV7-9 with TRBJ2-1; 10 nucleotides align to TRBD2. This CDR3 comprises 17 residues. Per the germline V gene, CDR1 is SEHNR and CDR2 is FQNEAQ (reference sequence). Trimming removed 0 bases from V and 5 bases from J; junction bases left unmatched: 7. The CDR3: CASSLALMSGRDNEQFF. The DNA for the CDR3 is TGTGCCAGCAGCTTAGCGCTTATGAGCGGGAGGGACAATGAGCAGTTCTTC.

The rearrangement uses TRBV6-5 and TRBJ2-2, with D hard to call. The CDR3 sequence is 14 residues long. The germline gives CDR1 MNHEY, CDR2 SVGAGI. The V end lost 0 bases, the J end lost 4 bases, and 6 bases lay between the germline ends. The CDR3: CASSYSRRTGELFF. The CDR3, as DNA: TGTGCCAGCAGTTACTCAAGGCGCACCGGGGAGCTGTTTTTT.

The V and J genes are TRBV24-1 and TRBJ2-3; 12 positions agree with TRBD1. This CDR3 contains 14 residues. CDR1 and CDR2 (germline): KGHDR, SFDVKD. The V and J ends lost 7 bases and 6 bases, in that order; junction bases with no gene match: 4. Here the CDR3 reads CATRGTGGDDTQYF. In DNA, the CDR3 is TGTGCCACCAGAGGGACAGGGGGCGACGATACGCAGTATTTT.

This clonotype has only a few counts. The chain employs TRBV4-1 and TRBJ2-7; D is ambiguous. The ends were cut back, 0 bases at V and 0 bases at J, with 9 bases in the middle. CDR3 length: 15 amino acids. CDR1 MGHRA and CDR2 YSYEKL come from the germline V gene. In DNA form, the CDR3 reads TGCGCCAGCAGCCAAGATTCTGGGAACTCCTACGAGCAGTACTTC. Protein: CASSQDSGNSYEQYF.

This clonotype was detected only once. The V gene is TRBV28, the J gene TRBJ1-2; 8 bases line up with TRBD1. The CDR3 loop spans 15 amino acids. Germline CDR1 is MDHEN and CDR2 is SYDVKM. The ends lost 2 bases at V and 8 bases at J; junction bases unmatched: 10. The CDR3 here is CASSLAGQVTSGYTF. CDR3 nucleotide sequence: TGTGCCAGCAGTTTAGCGGGACAGGTAACTTCGGGCTACACCTTC.

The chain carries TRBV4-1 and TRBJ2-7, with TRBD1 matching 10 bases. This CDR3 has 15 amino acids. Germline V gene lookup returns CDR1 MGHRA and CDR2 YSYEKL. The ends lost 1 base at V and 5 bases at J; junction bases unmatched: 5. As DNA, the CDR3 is TGCGCCAGCAGCCAAGTTCGGACAGGGGGGGACGAGCAGTACTTC. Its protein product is CASSQVRTGGDEQYF.

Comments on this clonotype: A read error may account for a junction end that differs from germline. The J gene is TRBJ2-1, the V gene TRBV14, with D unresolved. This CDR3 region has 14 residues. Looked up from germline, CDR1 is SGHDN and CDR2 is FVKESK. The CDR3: CASSPRLTYNEQFF. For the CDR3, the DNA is TGTGCCAGCAGTCCGCGGCTAACTTACAACGAGCAGTTCTTC.

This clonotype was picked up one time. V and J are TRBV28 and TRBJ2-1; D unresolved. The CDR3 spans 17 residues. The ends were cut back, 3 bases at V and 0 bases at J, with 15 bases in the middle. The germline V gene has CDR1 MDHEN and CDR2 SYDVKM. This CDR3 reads CASSLTGAAPSYNEQFF. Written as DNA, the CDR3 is TGTGCCAGCAGTTTGACGGGTGCGGCGCCCTCCTACAATGAGCAGTTCTTC.

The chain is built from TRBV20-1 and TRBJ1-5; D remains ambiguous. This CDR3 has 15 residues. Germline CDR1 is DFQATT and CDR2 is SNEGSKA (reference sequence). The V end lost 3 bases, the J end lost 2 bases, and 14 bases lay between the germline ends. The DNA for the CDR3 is TGCAGTGCTAGGCAGAGTCCCTGGGGCAATCAGCCCCAGCATTTT. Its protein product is CSARQSPWGNQPQHF.

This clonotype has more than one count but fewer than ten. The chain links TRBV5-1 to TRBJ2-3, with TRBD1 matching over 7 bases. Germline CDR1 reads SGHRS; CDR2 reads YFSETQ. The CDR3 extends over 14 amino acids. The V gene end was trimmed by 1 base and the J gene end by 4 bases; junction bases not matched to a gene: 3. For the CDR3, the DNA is TGCGCCAGCAGCTTGCGACAGGGCGCAGATACGCAGTATTTT. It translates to CASSLRQGADTQYF.

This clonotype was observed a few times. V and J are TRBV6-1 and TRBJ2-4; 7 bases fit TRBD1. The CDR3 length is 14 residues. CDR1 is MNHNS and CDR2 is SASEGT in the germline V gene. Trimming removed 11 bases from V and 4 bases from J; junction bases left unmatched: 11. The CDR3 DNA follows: TGTGCCGCTGGGGACAGAAGCAGGAAAAACATTCAGTACTTC. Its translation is CAAGDRSRKNIQYF.

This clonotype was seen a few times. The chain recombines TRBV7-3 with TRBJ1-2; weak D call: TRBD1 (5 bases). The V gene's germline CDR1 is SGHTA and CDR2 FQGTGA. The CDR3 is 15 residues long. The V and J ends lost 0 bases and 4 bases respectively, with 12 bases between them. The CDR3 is CASSLTGEFGYGYTF. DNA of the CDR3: TGTGCCAGCAGCTTAACGGGGGAGTTTGGCTATGGCTACACCTTC.

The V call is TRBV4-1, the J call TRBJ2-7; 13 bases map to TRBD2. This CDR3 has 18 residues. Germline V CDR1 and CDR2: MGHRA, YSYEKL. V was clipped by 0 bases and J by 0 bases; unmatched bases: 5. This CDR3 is CASSQELAGGPLSYEQYF. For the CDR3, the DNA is TGCGCCAGCAGCCAAGAACTAGCGGGAGGGCCCCTCTCCTACGAGCAGTACTTC.

CDR3 residues: CASSSGQGAAEKLFF. In DNA form, the CDR3 reads TGTGCCAGCAGCTCCGGACAGGGGGCGGCGGAAAAACTGTTTTTT. The V gene is TRBV7-6, the J gene TRBJ1-4, with 11 bases matching TRBD1. The CDR3 extends over 15 amino acids. Trimming removed 4 bases from V and 8 bases from J; junction bases left unmatched: 6. Germline CDR1 is SGHVS and CDR2 is FNYEAQ.

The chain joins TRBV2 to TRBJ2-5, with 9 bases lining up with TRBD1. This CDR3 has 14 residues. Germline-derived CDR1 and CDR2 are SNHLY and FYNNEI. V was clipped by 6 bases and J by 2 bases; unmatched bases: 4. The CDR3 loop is CASRGDRGQETQYF. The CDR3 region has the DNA TGTGCCAGCAGGGGAGACAGGGGGCAAGAGACCCAGTACTTC.

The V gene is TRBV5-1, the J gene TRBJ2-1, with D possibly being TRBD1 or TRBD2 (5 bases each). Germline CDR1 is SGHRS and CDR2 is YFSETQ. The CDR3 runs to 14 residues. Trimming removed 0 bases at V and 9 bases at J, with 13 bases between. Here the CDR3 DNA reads TGCGCCAGCAGCTTGGGACGGGACCTCGGTGAGCAGTTCTTC. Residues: CASSLGRDLGEQFF. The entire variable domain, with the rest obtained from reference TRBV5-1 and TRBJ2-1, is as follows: KAGVTQTPRYLIKTRGQQVTLSCSPISGHRSVSWYQQTPGQGLQFLFEYFSETQRNKGNFPGRFSGRQFSNSRSEMNVSTLELGDSALYLCASSLGRDLGEQFFGPGTRLTVL.

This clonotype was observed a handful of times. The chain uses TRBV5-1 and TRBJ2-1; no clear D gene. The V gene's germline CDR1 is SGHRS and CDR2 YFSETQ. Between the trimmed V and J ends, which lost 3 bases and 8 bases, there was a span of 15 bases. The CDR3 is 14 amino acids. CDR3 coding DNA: TGCGCCAGCAGCTCCGGGCTGGTGCTAGATGAGCAGTTCTTC. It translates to CASSSGLVLDEQFF.

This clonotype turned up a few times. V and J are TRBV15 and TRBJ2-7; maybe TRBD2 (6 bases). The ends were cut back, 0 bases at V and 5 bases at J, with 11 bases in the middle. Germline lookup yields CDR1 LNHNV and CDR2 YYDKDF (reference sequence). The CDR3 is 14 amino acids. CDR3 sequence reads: CATSRDASVNEQYF. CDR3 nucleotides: TGTGCCACCAGCAGAGATGCTAGCGTCAACGAGCAGTACTTC. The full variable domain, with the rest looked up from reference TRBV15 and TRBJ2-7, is DAMVIQNPRYQVTQFGKPVTLSCSQTLNHNVMYWYQQKSSQAPKLLFHYYDKDFNNEADTPDNFQSRRPNTSFCFLDIRSPGLGDTAMYLCATSRDASVNEQYFGPGTRLTVT.